This is a list of T cell receptor beta chains from one sample in a study of cytomegalovirus exposure and HLA in healthy donors. Generated by immunoSEQ multiplex PCR, the TCRdb table keeps only in-frame clones and is missing some. Of around 220,000 clones in the sample, 65% to 80% were seen once. Sequenced: PBMCs. These receptors were taken from a man in his forties or fifties in good health and CMV-seronegative. Each CDR3 is given with its conserved first and last residue. A D gene is named only where the DNA matches it firmly. Expanded clones are given a class, and other clones once, few, many or no size at all.

CASSRDRDEQYF | TGCGCCAGCAGCCGGGACAGGGACGAGCAGTACTTC | NA | TRBD1 | TRBJ2-7 | TRBV5-1
CASSPGTSRETQYF | TGTGCCAGCAGCCCAGGGACTAGCAGAGAGACCCAGTACTTC | NA | TRBD2 | TRBJ2-5 | TRBV7-8
CAISVGVGEQFF | TGTGCCATCAGTGTCGGGGTGGGTGAGCAGTTCTTC | few | NA | TRBJ2-1 | TRBV10-3
CSAAGTDTYEQYF | TGCAGCGCCGCCGGGACAGATACCTACGAGCAGTACTTC | NA | TRBD1 | TRBJ2-7 | TRBV29-1
CASSWGVSTDTQYF | TGTGCCAGCAGCTGGGGGGTGAGCACAGATACGCAGTATTTT | NA | NA | TRBJ2-3 | TRBV5-8
CASSSAASGRPQHF | TGTGCCAGCAGTTCAGCAGCGTCCGGAAGGCCCCAGCATTTT | NA | NA | TRBJ1-5 | TRBV28
CASSLLIEPSYEQYF | TGTGCCAGCAGTTTGCTCATAGAACCTAGCTACGAGCAGTACTTC | few | NA | TRBJ2-7 | TRBV28
CASSRPGQGYEQYF | TGTGCCAGCAGCCGTCCGGGACAGGGCTACGAGCAGTACTTC | NA | TRBD1 | TRBJ2-7 | TRBV7-9
CASSLVVAGGLGDEQFF | TGCGCCAGCAGCTTGGTGGTAGCGGGGGGTTTAGGCGATGAGCAGTTCTTC | NA | TRBD2 | TRBJ2-1 | TRBV5-1
CASGLVLGTDLSPLHF | TGTGCTAGTGGTTTGGTACTGGGTACAGATCTTTCACCCCTCCACTTT | NA | NA | TRBJ1-6 | TRBV12-5
CASSDRGYTQYF | TGCGCCAGCAGTGATCGCGGCTATACGCAGTATTTT | NA | NA | TRBJ2-3 | TRBV10-1
CASSLSGQPQHF | TGTGCCAGCAGTTTGTCGGGTCAGCCCCAGCATTTT | NA | NA | TRBJ1-5 | TRBV28
CASSPYQGVAYTEAFF | TGTGCCAGCAGCCCTTATCAGGGGGTAGCGTACACTGAAGCTTTCTTT | few | TRBD1 | TRBJ1-1 | TRBV14
CASRGTGATKLFF | TGTGCCAGCAGGGGGACAGGGGCTACTAAACTGTTTTTT | few | TRBD1 | TRBJ1-4 | TRBV6-1
CAISESQGSGAFF | TGTGCCATCAGTGAGTCGCAGGGATCGGGAGCTTTCTTT | NA | NA | TRBJ1-1 | TRBV10-3
CASTPSVSRDTGELFF | TGTGCCAGCACCCCAAGTGTCTCTCGAGACACCGGGGAGCTGTTTTTT | NA | NA | TRBJ2-2 | TRBV7-9
CASSLGGSLVWQETQYF | TGTGCCAGCAGCTTGGGTGGGAGCCTTGTATGGCAAGAGACCCAGTACTTC | NA | NA | TRBJ2-5 | TRBV5-8
CASSVTRDTYQPQHF | TGTGCCAGCAGCGTAACCCGGGACACCTATCAGCCCCAGCATTTT | NA | NA | TRBJ1-5 | TRBV7-2
CASSRQIYEQYF | TGTGCCAGCAGTAGACAGATTTACGAGCAGTACTTC | few | NA | TRBJ2-7 | TRBV2
CASIGEPGGAYEQYF | TGTGCCAGCATCGGAGAGCCAGGGGGCGCATACGAGCAGTACTTC | NA | TRBD1 | TRBJ2-7 | TRBV2
CASSLGSENTIYF | TGTGCCAGCAGCTTGGGAAGCGAAAACACCATATATTTT | NA | NA | TRBJ1-3 | TRBV5-5
CASSEGGGRATGELFF | TGCGCCAGCAGTGAGGGGGGCGGGAGGGCCACCGGGGAGCTGTTTTTT | NA | TRBD2 | TRBJ2-2 | TRBV10-2
CASGGGRGRDTQYF | TGTGCCAGCGGAGGGGGGAGGGGTCGAGATACGCAGTATTTT | NA | NA | TRBJ2-3 | TRBV9
CATSSRFGGSGGYTF | TGTGCCACCAGCAGTCGCTTCGGGGGGAGTGGAGGCTACACCTTC | once | NA | TRBJ1-2 | TRBV15
CASRQGLSEAFF | TGTGCCAGCAGACAGGGTTTATCTGAAGCTTTCTTT | NA | NA | TRBJ1-1 | TRBV6-5
CATRRETQYF | TGTGCCACCAGGCGGGAGACCCAGTACTTC | NA | NA | TRBJ2-5 | TRBV25-1
CASSSGRGNQPQHF | TGTGCCAGCAGTTCAGGGAGGGGCAATCAGCCCCAGCATTTT | NA | NA | TRBJ1-5 | TRBV6-1
CASSVDKPPPAQHF | TGTGCCAGCAGTGTAGATAAACCCCCGCCGGCCCAGCATTTT | once | NA | TRBJ1-5 | TRBV6-1
CASSGGPTGGPTYTQYF | TGTGCCAGCAGCGGGGGGCCGACGGGAGGGCCGACATATACGCAGTATTTT | once | TRBD2 | TRBJ2-3 | TRBV27
CASSLAGISGELFF | TGCGCCAGCAGCTTGGCGGGGATTTCCGGGGAGCTGTTTTTT | NA | NA | TRBJ2-2 | TRBV5-1
CATRGGVDNEQFF | TGTGCCACCAGAGGGGGAGTCGACAATGAGCAGTTCTTC | NA | NA | TRBJ2-1 | TRBV15
CASSFGEGGQETQYF | TGTGCCAGCAGCTTTGGGGAGGGGGGGCAAGAGACCCAGTACTTC | NA | NA | TRBJ2-5 | TRBV7-3
CASSLHGTSGEDTQYF | TGTGCCAGCAGCTTGCATGGGACTAGCGGGGAAGATACGCAGTATTTT | NA | TRBD2 | TRBJ2-3 | TRBV4-2
CASSSSSGGPYEQYF | TGTGCCAGCAGCTCGTCTAGCGGGGGCCCCTACGAGCAGTACTTC | NA | TRBD2 | TRBJ2-7 | TRBV11-2
CASSFGRSGELFF | TGTGCCAGCAGCTTCGGTCGGTCCGGGGAGCTGTTTTTT | once | NA | TRBJ2-2 | TRBV7-3
CASSVGTAGGPPRETQYF | TGTGCCAGCAGCGTAGGGACAGCGGGGGGCCCCCCCAGGGAGACCCAGTACTTC | NA | TRBD2 | TRBJ2-5 | TRBV9
CASSPMSGGMSEQYF | TGTGCCAGCAGCCCTATGAGCGGGGGGATGTCGGAGCAGTACTTC | NA | TRBD2 | TRBJ2-7 | TRBV7-2
CASSEYGDPSQPQHF | TGCGCCAGCAGTGAGTACGGGGATCCTAGCCAGCCCCAGCATTTT | NA | NA | TRBJ1-5 | TRBV10-1
CASSGTSGGGEQYF | TGTGCCAGCAGTGGGACTAGCGGGGGTGGCGAGCAGTACTTC | few | TRBD2 | TRBJ2-7 | TRBV6-5
CASSEQGFYGYTF | TGTGCCAGCAGCGAACAGGGTTTCTATGGCTACACCTTC | NA | NA | TRBJ1-2 | TRBV2
CASSSLAGPNEKLFF | TGTGCCAGCAGTTCCCTGGCGGGCCCTAATGAAAAACTGTTTTTT | once | NA | TRBJ1-4 | TRBV27
CSVEDRGSYEQYF | TGCAGCGTTGAAGATCGAGGCTCCTACGAGCAGTACTTC | NA | NA | TRBJ2-7 | TRBV29-1
CASSFAGQAETQYF | TGTGCCAGCAGCTTTGCAGGACAGGCGGAGACCCAGTACTTC | NA | TRBD1 | TRBJ2-5 | TRBV27
CASSLDLAFYEQYF | TGCGCCAGCAGCTTGGATCTAGCGTTCTACGAGCAGTACTTC | NA | NA | TRBJ2-7 | TRBV5-1
CASSQAQDSSYEQYF | TGCGCCAGCAGCCAAGCACAGGACAGCTCCTACGAGCAGTACTTC | NA | NA | TRBJ2-7 | TRBV4-1
CASSIYNQPQHF | TGTGCCAGTAGTATATATAATCAGCCCCAGCATTTT | NA | NA | TRBJ1-5 | TRBV19
CATSRDQGFYEQYF | TGTGCCACCAGCAGAGACCAGGGGTTCTACGAGCAGTACTTC | NA | NA | TRBJ2-7 | TRBV15
CASSPRGANSKETQYF | TGTGCCAGCAGCCCCAGGGGGGCCAATTCTAAAGAGACCCAGTACTTC | NA | NA | TRBJ2-5 | TRBV5-4
CASSDEGTGSYNEQFF | TGTGCCAGCAGCGACGAAGGGACAGGGTCCTACAATGAGCAGTTCTTC | NA | TRBD1 | TRBJ2-1 | TRBV5-6
CASSLQLAGVPDTQYF | TGCGCCAGCAGCTTGCAACTAGCGGGAGTCCCAGATACGCAGTATTTT | once | TRBD2 | TRBJ2-3 | TRBV5-1
CSALEKSNTGELFF | TGCAGCGCCCTAGAAAAGTCGAACACCGGGGAGCTGTTTTTT | NA | NA | TRBJ2-2 | TRBV29-1
CASSYDRTTDTQYF | TGTGCCAGCAGCTACGACAGAACCACAGATACGCAGTATTTT | few | NA | TRBJ2-3 | TRBV7-8
CASSFNSRTGNTIYF | TGTGCCAGCAGTTTTAACAGCCGAACTGGAAACACCATATATTTT | NA | NA | TRBJ1-3 | TRBV28
CASSLSARYGNQPQHF | TGTGCCAGCAGTTTATCGGCGCGGTACGGCAATCAGCCCCAGCATTTT | NA | NA | TRBJ1-5 | TRBV27
CASTSDRGVGPQHF | TGTGCCAGCACCTCGGACAGGGGGGTCGGGCCCCAGCATTTT | NA | TRBD1 | TRBJ1-5 | TRBV2
CASSLRVGTEAFF | TGTGCCAGTAGTCTCAGGGTAGGAACTGAAGCTTTCTTT | NA | NA | TRBJ1-1 | TRBV19
CASGLAGDSSYEQYF | TGTGCTAGTGGTTTGGCAGGGGACAGCTCCTACGAGCAGTACTTC | NA | TRBD1 | TRBJ2-7 | TRBV12-5
CASSLRKTSGRYEQYF | TGTGCCAGCAGCCTTAGAAAGACTAGCGGGAGGTACGAGCAGTACTTC | NA | TRBD2 | TRBJ2-7 | TRBV6-7
CATSRTRTTYEQYF | TGTGCCACCAGCAGGACCCGGACAACCTACGAGCAGTACTTC | NA | NA | TRBJ2-7 | TRBV15